This TCR beta chain originates from a study of CXCR3-negative and CXCR3-positive naive CD8 T cells. Germline CDR1 is SQVTM and CDR2 is ANQGSEA. This CDR3 has 15 residues. Phenotypically, naive CD8+ T cells corresponded to CD45RO-CCR7+CD27+CD95-. With regard to this clonotype: What it binds is unknown.

Study observations and caveats: In naive cells, CXCR3-negative and CXCR3-positive subsets had similar TRBV-TRBJ usage; memory cells differed. The study inferred TCR strength from TRB CDR3 properties and found comparable surface CD5 between naive subsets. Whereas both naive subsets had comparably high diversity, memory CD8+ cells had much lower diversity. More hydrophobic TRB CDR3s occurred in CXCR3-positive than in CXCR3-negative naive cells.

cDNA libraries for TRB were generated by 5' RACE incorporating UMI labels. TCRdb re-called the 5' RACE reads and catalogs CDR3 proteins one per entry, DNA excluded. The sample totals about 120,000 distinct CDR3 sequences. The TCR sequence derives from a human donor in good health. Some clones in this sample may be carry-over from other donors' samples. Input material: naive CXCR3+ CD8+ T cells from blood. Subset noted: CD45RO-CCR7+CD27+CD95- naive CD8+ T cells expressing CXCR3 (TNR3+). The chain is built from TRBV29-1 and TRBJ2-1; with no DNA, the TCRdb D assignment of TRBD1 cannot be verified. CDR3: CSAGQGTRVRNEQFF.